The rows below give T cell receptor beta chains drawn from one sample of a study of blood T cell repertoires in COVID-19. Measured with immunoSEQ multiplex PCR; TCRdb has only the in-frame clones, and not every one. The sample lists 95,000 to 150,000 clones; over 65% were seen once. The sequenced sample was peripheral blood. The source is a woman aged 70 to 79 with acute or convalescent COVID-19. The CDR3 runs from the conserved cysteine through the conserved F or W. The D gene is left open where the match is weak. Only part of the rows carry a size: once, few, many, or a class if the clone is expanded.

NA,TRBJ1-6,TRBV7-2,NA,CASSQSWTPNSPLHF,TGTGCCAGCAGCCAATCCTGGACACCGAACTCACCCCTCCACTTT
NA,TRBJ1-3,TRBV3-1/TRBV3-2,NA,CASMRGNTIYF,TGTGCCAGCATGAGAGGAAACACCATATATTTT
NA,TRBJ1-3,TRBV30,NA,CAWSFRVVGTIYF,TGTGCCTGGAGTTTTCGGGTGGTCGGTACCATATATTTT
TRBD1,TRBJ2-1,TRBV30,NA,CAWTQGVSSYNEQFF,TGTGCCTGGACCCAGGGGGTAAGCTCCTACAATGAGCAGTTCTTC
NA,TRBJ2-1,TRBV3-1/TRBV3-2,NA,CASSLHPGVNNEQFF,TGTGCCAGCAGCCTACACCCGGGGGTTAACAATGAGCAGTTCTTC
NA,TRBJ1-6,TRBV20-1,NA,CSASMEGRNNSPLHF,TGCAGTGCTAGTATGGAGGGACGGAATAATTCACCCCTCCACTTT
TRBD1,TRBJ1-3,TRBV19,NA,CASSDQGVGNTIYF,TGTGCCAGTAGTGACCAGGGGGTCGGAAACACCATATATTTT
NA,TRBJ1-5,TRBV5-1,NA,CASSLTEGLNQPQHF,TGCGCCAGCAGCTTGACAGAGGGACTCAATCAGCCCCAGCATTTT
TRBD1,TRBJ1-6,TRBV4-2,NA,CASSQGFTAGGKGGNSPLHF,TGTGCCAGCAGCCAAGGATTCACCGCAGGGGGCAAGGGAGGTAATTCACCCCTCCACTTT
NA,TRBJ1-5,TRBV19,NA,CASSILGRAGGNQPQHF,TGTGCCAGTAGTATTCTGGGGAGGGCGGGTGGTAATCAGCCCCAGCATTTT
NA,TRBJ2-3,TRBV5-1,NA,CASSLDGTRTDTQYF,TGCGCCAGCAGCTTGGACGGGACACGCACAGATACGCAGTATTTT
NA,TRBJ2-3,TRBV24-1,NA,CATRGPNTDTQYF,TGTGCCACCAGGGGCCCAAACACAGATACGCAGTATTTT
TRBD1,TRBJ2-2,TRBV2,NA,CASSPRIGTGDTGELFF,TGTGCCAGCAGTCCACGAATAGGGACAGGAGACACCGGGGAGCTGTTTTTT
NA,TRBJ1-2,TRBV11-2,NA,CASSRGGSRGYTF,TGTGCCAGCAGTCGGGGGGGGAGTCGTGGCTACACCTTC
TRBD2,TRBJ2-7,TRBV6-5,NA,CASSGRGGAYEQYF,TGTGCCAGCAGCGGGAGGGGGGGGGCCTACGAGCAGTACTTC
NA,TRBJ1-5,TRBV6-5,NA,CASTLEGGANQPQHF,TGTGCCAGCACTCTAGAGGGAGGGGCCAATCAGCCCCAGCATTTT
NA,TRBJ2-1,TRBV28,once,CASSLRLDQQFF,TGTGCCAGCAGTCTAAGACTAGACCAGCAGTTCTTC
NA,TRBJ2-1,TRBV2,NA,CASSAPGGNEQFF,TGTGCCAGCAGTGCCCCCGGAGGCAATGAGCAGTTCTTC
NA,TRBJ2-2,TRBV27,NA,CASRWGGRTGELFF,TGTGCCAGCAGGTGGGGCGGACGGACCGGGGAGCTGTTTTTT
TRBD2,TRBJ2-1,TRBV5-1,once,CASSLGGLADYNEQFF,TGCGCCAGCAGCTTGGGGGGACTAGCGGACTACAATGAGCAGTTCTTC
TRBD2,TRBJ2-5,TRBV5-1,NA,CASSFGGGRGETQYF,TGCGCCAGCAGCTTTGGCGGGGGGCGCGGGGAGACCCAGTACTTC
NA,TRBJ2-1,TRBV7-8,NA,CASSSSPGEPYNEQFF,TGTGCCAGCAGCTCATCTCCAGGGGAACCCTACAATGAGCAGTTCTTC
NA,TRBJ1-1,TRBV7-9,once,CASSLVGGRGSTEAFF,TGTGCCAGCAGCTTAGTCGGGGGGCGAGGAAGCACTGAAGCTTTCTTT
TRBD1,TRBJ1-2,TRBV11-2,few,CASSLDRGGGYTF,TGTGCCAGCAGTTTAGACAGGGGTGGTGGCTACACCTTC
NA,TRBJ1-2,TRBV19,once,CASSENTRDGYTF,TGTGCCAGTAGTGAGAATACCAGGGATGGCTACACCTTC
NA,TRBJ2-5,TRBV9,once,CASSAPFSGTREETQYF,TGTGCCAGCAGCGCCCCTTTCTCCGGGACACGCGAAGAGACCCAGTACTTC
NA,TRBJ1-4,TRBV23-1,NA,CASSQSGGKLFF,TGCGCCAGCAGCCAATCGGGAGGGAAACTGTTTTTT
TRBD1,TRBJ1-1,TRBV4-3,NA,CASSHGQATKTEAFF,TGCGCCAGCAGCCATGGACAGGCGACTAAAACTGAAGCTTTCTTT
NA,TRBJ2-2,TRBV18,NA,CASSSQVANTGELFF,TGTGCCAGCTCATCGCAGGTCGCGAACACCGGGGAGCTGTTTTTT
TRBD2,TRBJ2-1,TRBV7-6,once,CASSLASGDSYNEQFF,TGTGCCAGCAGCTTAGCTAGCGGGGACTCCTACAATGAGCAGTTCTTC
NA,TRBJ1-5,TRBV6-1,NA,CASSDRGYSNQPQHF,TGTGCCAGCAGTGACAGGGGATATAGCAATCAGCCCCAGCATTTT
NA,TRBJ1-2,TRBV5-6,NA,CASSLSVSNYGYTF,TGTGCCAGCAGCTTGAGCGTATCTAACTATGGCTACACCTTC
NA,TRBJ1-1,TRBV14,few,CASSPGRGTEAFF,TGTGCCAGCAGCCCTGGGAGGGGCACTGAAGCTTTCTTT
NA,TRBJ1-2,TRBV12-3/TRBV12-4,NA,CASSLEGRSGYTF,TGTGCCAGCAGTTTGGAGGGTCGTAGTGGCTACACCTTC
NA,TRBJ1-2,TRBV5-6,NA,CASSWAGEFAYGYTF,TGTGCCAGCAGCTGGGCGGGGGAATTCGCCTATGGCTACACCTTC
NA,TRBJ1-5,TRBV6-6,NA,CASTERGGRRNQPQHF,TGTGCCAGCACCGAACGGGGGGGGCGACGCAATCAGCCCCAGCATTTT
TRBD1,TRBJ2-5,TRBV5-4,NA,CASSLGTGGTTRETQYF,TGTGCCAGCAGCTTGGGGACAGGGGGCACCACCAGGGAGACCCAGTACTTC
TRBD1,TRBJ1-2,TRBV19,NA,CASSSRGDGYTF,TGTGCCAGTAGTTCCAGGGGGGATGGCTACACCTTC
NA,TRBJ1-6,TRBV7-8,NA,CASSLRAGRHSPLHF,TGTGCCAGCAGCCTTCGGGCAGGGAGGCATTCACCCCTCCACTTT
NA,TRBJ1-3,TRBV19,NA,CASSPDGDRQESSGNTIYF,TGTGCCAGTAGTCCCGATGGGGATCGACAGGAAAGCTCTGGAAACACCATATATTTT
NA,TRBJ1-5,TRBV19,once,CASSIGGGGYQPQHF,TGTGCCAGTAGTATAGGGGGGGGAGGTTATCAGCCCCAGCATTTT
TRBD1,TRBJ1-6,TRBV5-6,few,CASTPQGQNNSPLHF,TGTGCCAGCACCCCTCAGGGACAGAATAATTCACCCCTCCACTTT
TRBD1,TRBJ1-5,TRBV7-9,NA,CASSLVAGGYNQPQHF,TGTGCCAGCAGCTTAGTTGCAGGGGGCTACAATCAGCCCCAGCATTTT
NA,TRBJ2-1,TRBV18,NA,CASSPGYNEQFF,TGTGCCAGCTCACCCGGCTACAATGAGCAGTTCTTC
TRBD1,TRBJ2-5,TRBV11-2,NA,CASSPGDRGGETQYF,TGTGCCAGCAGCCCAGGGGACAGGGGAGGGGAGACCCAGTACTTC
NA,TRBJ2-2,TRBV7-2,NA,CASNPTPGSGELFF,TGTGCCAGCAACCCTACGCCAGGGTCCGGGGAGCTGTTTTTT
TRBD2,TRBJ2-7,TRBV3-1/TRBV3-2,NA,CASSQGWLAGEEQYF,TGTGCCAGCAGCCAAGGTTGGCTAGCGGGGGAAGAGCAGTACTTC
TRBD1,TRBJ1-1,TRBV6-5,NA,CASRTGTANTEAFF,TGTGCCAGCAGAACCGGGACAGCGAACACTGAAGCTTTCTTT
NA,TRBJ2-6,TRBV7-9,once,CASSKTGFLAGANVLTF,TGTGCCAGCAGCAAAACAGGGTTTCTAGCTGGGGCCAACGTCCTGACTTTC
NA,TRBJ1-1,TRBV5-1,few,CASRNAGLGEAFF,TGCGCCAGCAGGAACGCTGGGCTGGGTGAAGCTTTCTTT
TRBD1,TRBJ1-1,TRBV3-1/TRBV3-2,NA,CASSGAGGYTEAFF,TGTGCCAGCAGTGGTGCAGGGGGGTACACTGAAGCTTTCTTT
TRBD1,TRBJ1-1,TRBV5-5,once,CASSKLTDRDGAFF,TGTGCCAGCAGCAAATTAACCGACAGGGATGGAGCTTTCTTT